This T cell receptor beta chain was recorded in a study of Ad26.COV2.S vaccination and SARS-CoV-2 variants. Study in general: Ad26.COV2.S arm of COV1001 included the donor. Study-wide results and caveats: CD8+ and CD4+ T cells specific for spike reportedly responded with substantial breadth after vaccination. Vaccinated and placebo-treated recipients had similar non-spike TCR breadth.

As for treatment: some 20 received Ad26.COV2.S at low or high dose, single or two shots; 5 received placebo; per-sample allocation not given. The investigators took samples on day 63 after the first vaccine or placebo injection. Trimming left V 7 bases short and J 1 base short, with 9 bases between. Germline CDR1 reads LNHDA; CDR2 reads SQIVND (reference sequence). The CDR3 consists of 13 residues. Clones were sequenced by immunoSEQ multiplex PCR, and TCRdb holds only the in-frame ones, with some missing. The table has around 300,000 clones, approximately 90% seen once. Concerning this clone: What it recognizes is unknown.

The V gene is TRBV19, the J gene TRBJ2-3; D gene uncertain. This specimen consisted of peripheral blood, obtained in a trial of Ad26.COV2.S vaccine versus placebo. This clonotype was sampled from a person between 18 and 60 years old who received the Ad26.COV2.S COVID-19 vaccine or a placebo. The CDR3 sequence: CASTLRGTDTQYF. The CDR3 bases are TGTGCCAGTACTTTAAGGGGCACAGATACGCAGTATTTT.